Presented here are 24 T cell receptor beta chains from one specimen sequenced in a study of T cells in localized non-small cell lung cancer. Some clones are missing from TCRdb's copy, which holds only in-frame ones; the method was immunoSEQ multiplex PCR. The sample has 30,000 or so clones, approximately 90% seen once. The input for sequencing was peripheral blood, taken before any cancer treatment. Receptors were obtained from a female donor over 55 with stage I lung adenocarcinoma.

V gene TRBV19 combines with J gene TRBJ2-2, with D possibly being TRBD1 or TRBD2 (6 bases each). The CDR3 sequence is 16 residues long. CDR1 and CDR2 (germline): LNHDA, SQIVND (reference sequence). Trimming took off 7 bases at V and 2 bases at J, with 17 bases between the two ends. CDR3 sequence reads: CASTPWGATNTGELFF. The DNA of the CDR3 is TGTGCCAGTACCCCTTGGGGGGCTACCAACACCGGGGAGCTGTTTTTT.

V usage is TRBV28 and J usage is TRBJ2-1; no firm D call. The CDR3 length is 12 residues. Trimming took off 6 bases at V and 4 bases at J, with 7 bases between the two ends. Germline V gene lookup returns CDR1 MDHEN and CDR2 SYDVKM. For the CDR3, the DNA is TGTGCCAGCAGGGCGTCGTACAATGAGCAGTTCTTC. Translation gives CASRASYNEQFF.

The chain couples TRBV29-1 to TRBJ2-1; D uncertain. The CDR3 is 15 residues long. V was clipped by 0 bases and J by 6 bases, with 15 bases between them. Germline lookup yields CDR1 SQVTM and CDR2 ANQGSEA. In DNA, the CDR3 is TGCAGCGTTGAAGAGGCGACCACCGCGGCCAATGAGCAGTTCTTC. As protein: CSVEEATTAANEQFF.

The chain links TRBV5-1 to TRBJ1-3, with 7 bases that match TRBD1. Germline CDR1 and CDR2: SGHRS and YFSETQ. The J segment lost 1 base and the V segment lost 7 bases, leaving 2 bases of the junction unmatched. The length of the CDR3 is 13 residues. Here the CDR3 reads CASSGGSGNTIYF. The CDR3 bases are TGCGCCAGCTCAGGGGGGTCTGGAAACACCATATATTTT.

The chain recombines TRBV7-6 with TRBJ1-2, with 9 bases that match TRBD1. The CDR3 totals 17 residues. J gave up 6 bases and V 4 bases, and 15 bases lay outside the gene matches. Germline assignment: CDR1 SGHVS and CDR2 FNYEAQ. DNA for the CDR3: TGTGCCAGCAGCTCGGGACAGGGTACACTCCGATTCCATGGCTACACCTTC. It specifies CASSSGQGTLRFHGYTF.

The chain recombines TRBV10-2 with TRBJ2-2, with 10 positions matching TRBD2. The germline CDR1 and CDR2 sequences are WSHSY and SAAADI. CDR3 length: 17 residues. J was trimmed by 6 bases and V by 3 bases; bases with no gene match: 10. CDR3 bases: TGCGCCAGCAGTGACATTGGGGGACTAGCGTCGCCCGGGGAGCTGTTTTTT. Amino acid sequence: CASSDIGGLASPGELFF.

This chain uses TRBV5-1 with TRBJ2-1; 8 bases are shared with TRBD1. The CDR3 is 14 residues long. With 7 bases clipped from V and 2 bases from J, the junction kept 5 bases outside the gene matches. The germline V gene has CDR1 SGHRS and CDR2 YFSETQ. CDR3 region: CASSDRGPYNEQFF. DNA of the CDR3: TGCGCCAGCTCAGACAGGGGACCCTACAATGAGCAGTTCTTC.

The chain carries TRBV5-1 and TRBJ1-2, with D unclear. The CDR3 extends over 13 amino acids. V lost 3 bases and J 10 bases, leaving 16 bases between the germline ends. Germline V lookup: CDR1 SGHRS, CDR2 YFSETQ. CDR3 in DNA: TGCGCCAGCAGCTCGGACGGAGCAAGCCTCTACACCTTC. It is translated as CASSSDGASLYTF.

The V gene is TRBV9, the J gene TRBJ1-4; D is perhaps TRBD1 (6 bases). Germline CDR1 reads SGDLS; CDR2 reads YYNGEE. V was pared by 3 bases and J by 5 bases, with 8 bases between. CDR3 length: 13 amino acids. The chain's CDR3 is CASSGQGNEKLFF. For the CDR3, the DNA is TGTGCCAGCAGCGGGCAGGGGAATGAAAAACTGTTTTTT. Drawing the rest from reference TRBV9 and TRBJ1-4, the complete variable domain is DSGVTQTPKHLITATGQRVTLRCSPRSGDLSVYWYQQSLDQGLQFLIQYYNGEERAKGNILERFSAQQFPDLHSELNLSSLELGDSALYFCASSGQGNEKLFFGSGTQLSVL.

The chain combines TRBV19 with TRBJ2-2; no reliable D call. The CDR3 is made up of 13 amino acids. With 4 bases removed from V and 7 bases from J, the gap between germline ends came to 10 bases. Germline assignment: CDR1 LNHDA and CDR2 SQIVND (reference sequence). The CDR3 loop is CASSNGPNGELFF. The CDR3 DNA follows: TGTGCCAGTAGTAACGGTCCTAACGGGGAGCTGTTTTTT. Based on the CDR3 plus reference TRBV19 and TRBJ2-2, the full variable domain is DGGITQSPKYLFRKEGQNVTLSCEQNLNHDAMYWYRQDPGQGLRLIYYSQIVNDFQKGDIAEGYSVSREKKESFPLTVTSAQKNPTAFYLCASSNGPNGELFFGEGSRLTVL.

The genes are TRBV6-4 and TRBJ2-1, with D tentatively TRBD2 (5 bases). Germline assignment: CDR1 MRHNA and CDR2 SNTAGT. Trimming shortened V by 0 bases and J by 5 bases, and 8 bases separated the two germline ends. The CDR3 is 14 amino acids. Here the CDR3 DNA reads TGTGCCAGCAGTGACTCGGGAGCCCACAATGAGCAGTTCTTC. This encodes CASSDSGAHNEQFF.

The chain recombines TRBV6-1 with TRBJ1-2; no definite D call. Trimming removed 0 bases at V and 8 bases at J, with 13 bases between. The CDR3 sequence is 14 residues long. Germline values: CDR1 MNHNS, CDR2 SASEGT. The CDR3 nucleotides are TGTGCCAGCAGTGAAGCTTCAACCCTTCGAGGCTACACCTTC. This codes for CASSEASTLRGYTF.

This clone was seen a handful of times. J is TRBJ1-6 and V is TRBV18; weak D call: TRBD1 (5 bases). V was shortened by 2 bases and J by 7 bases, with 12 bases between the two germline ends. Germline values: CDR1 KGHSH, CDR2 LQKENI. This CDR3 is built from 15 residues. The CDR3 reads CASSPSTGPNSPLHF. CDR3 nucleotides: TGTGCCAGCTCACCATCTACAGGACCCAATTCACCCCTCCACTTT.

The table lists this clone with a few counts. In nucleotides, the CDR3 is TGTGCCATCAGTGACAGGGCCTACGAGCAGTACTTC. Protein product: CAISDRAYEQYF. The rearrangement links TRBV10-3 to TRBJ2-7, with D possibly matching TRBD1 (5 bases). CDR3 length: 12 amino acids. V lost 3 bases and J lost 2, with 5 bases in between. Germline values: CDR1 ENHRY, CDR2 SYGVKD.

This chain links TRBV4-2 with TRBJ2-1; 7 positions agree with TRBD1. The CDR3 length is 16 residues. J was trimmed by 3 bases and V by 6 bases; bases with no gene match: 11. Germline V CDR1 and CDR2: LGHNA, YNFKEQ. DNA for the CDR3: TGTGCCAGCAGTCCCCAACCGGGACAGAGCTACAATGAGCAGTTCTTC. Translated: CASSPQPGQSYNEQFF.

The chain's CDR3 is CASSLVSGNTEAFF. The CDR3 DNA sequence: TGCGCCAGCAGCTTGGTGAGTGGAAACACTGAAGCTTTCTTT. The chain links TRBV5-1 to TRBJ1-1; D gene uncertain. Trimming cost V 0 bases and J 2 bases, with 8 bases left between them. This CDR3 is 14 amino acids long. CDR1 and CDR2 from the germline V gene are SGHRS and YFSETQ.

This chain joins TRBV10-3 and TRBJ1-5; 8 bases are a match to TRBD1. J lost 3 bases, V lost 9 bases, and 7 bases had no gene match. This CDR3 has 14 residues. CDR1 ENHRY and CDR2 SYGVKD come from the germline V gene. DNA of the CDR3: TGTGCCATTAGAGGGACAGGTGACAATCAGCCCCAGCATTTT. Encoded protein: CAIRGTGDNQPQHF.

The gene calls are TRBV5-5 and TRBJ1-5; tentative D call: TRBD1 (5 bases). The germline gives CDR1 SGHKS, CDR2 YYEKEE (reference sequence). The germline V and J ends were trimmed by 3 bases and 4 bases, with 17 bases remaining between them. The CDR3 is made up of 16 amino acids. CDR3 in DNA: TGTGCCAGCAGCTGGGGCCGGGACGGAGCAAATCAGCCCCAGCATTTT. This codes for CASSWGRDGANQPQHF.

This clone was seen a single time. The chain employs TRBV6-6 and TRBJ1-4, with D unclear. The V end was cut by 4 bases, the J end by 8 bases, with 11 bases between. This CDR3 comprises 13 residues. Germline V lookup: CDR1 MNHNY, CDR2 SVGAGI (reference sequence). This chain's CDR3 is CASSWRLEEKLFF. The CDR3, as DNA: TGTGCCAGCAGTTGGAGATTGGAAGAAAAACTGTTTTTT.

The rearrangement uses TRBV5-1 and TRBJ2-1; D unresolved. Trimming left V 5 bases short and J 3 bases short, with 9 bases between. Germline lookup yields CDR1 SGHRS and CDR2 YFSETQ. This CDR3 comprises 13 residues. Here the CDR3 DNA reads TGCGCCAGCAGACCTCCGAGCTACAATGAGCAGTTCTTC. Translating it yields CASRPPSYNEQFF.

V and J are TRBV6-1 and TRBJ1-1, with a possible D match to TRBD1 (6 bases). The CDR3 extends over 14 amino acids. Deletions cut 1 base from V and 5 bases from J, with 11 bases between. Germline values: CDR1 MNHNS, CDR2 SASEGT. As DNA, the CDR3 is TGTGCCAGCAGTGAAGTGGGGGCGCGGACTGAAGCTTTCTTT. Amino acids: CASSEVGARTEAFF.

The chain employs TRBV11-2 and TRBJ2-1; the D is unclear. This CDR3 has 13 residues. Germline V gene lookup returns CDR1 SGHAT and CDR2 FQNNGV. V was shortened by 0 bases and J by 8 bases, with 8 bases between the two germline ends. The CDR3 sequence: CASSLDLRYEQFF. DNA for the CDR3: TGTGCCAGCAGCTTAGATCTAAGGTATGAGCAGTTCTTC.

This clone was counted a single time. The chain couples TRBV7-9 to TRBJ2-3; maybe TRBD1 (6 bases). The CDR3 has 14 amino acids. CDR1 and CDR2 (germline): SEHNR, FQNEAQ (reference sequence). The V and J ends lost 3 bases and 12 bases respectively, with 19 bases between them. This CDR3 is CASSLGAAGGSQYF. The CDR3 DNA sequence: TGTGCCAGCAGCTTGGGGGCCGCCGGTGGAAGCCAGTATTTT.

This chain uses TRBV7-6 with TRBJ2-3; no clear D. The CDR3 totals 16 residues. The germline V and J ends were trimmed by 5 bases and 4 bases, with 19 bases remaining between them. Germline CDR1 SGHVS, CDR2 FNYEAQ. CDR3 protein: CASSIRSGVSPDTQYF. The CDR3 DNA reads TGTGCCAGCAGCATTAGGTCTGGAGTTAGCCCAGATACGCAGTATTTT. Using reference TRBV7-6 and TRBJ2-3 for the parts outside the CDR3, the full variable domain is GAGVSQSPRYKVTKRGQDVALRCDPISGHVSLYWYRQALGQGPEFLTYFNYEAQQDKSGLPNDRFSAERPEGSISTLTIQRTEQRDSAMYRCASSIRSGVSPDTQYFGPGTRLTVL.